This T cell receptor beta chain was identified during a study of spatial heterogeneity in lung cancer. Study background: Consistently, beta-chain sequences turned up in larger numbers than alpha-chain sequences did.

Findings and caveats of the study: The appearance of ubiquitous expanded tumor TCRs in blood was greater at resection than follow-up.

As to time point: sample taken at primary tumor resection. The donors, 72 patients with untreated early-stage non-small cell lung cancer, provided the samples. Unsorted whole RNA from tumor, nontumor lung or frozen PBMC underwent sequencing. TCRdb used MiXCR to reprocess the 5' RACE reads, holding one entry per CDR3 protein. Altogether 85,000 to 100,000 distinct CDR3 sequences are present, less than 15% being singletons, with the ten largest covering 35% to 50%. This clonotype appeared a few times. Its cognate antigen is unknown. The sequences come from PBMCs, collected at surgery. This sequence originates from a male donor with early-stage non-small cell lung cancer.

CDR3 DNA sequence: TGCAGTGCTAGAGGCCTCAGCGAGCAGTACTTC. Protein product: CSARGLSEQYF. This rearrangement joins TRBV20-1 to TRBJ2-7; D ambiguous. Germline assignment: CDR1 DFQATT and CDR2 SNEGSKA (reference sequence). This CDR3 has 11 amino acids. Between the trimmed V and J ends, which lost 1 base and 6 bases, there was a span of 7 bases.